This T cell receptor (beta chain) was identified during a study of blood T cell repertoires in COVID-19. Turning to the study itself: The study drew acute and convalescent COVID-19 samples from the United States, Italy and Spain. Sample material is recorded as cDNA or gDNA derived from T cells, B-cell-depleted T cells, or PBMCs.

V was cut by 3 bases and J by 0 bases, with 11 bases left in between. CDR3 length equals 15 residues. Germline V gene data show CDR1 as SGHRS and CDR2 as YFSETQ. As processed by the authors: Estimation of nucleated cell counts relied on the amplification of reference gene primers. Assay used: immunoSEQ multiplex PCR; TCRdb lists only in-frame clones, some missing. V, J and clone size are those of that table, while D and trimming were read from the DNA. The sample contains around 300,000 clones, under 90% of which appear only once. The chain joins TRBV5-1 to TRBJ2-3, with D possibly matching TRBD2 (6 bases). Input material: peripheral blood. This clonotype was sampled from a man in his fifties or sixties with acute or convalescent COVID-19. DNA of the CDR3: TGCGCCAGCAGCTCAGCGGGCCCTAGCACAGATACGCAGTATTTT. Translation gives CASSSAGPSTDTQYF.